The 5 T cell receptor beta chains below come from one sample, sequenced in a study of CXCR3-negative and CXCR3-positive naive CD8 T cells. UMI-tagged TRB cDNA libraries were built via 5' RACE. TCRdb reanalyzed the 5' RACE reads and collapses them to one entry per CDR3 protein, without DNA. Across about 130,000 distinct CDR3 sequences, the top ten clones capture roughly 0.3% of the sample. Sequencing was carried out using naive CXCR3- CD8+ T cells from blood. Indicated subset: CD45RO-CCR7+CD27+CD95- naive CD8+ T cells lacking CXCR3 (TNR3-). The receptors shown here come from a human donor in good health. Some clones in this sample may be carry-over from other donors' samples.

This sequence joins TRBV7-9 and TRBJ2-1; the TRBD1 assignment by TCRdb is unverifiable without DNA. The CDR3 runs to 15 residues. Germline V lookup: CDR1 SEHNR, CDR2 FQNEAQ (reference sequence). This CDR3 reads CASTNPGQPYNEQFF.

This chain links TRBV7-3 with TRBJ2-7; TCRdb gives TRBD1 as the D gene, but with no DNA this cannot be confirmed. Germline loops: CDR1 SGHTA, CDR2 FQGTGA. This CDR3 has 13 amino acids. CDR3 sequence reads: CASSPTGGDEQYF.

The chain carries TRBV15 and TRBJ2-2. CDR1 is LNHNV and CDR2 is YYDKDF in the germline V gene (reference sequence). This CDR3 comprises 13 residues. CDR3: CATSRVSPGELFF.

V and J are TRBV7-8 and TRBJ2-5; TCRdb gives TRBD1 as the D gene, but with no DNA this cannot be confirmed. Germline-derived CDR1 and CDR2 are SGHVS and FQNEAQ. This CDR3 comprises 17 residues. CDR3 in amino acids: CASSLVGDPRRQETQYF.

This chain links TRBV14 with TRBJ2-2. The CDR3 is 17 residues long. Germline-derived CDR1 and CDR2 are SGHDN and FVKESK. The CDR3 reads CASSQVWTRTNTGELFF.